These T cell receptor beta chains were read from a single sample in a study of T cells in Graves' hyperthyroidism and ophthalmopathy. Each CDR3 protein is one row after TCRdb ran MiXCR on the multiplex PCR reads. The sample holds some 360,000 distinct CDR3 sequences, 11% to 15% seen once. Sequenced input: blood. These receptors were obtained from a woman aged 55-69 years with Graves' hyperthyroidism. CDR3s include the opening cysteine and the closing phenylalanine or tryptophan. D genes are given only for firm matches. A clone size is listed for some rows: how often the clone was seen (once, few, many), or a class if it is expanded.

TRBJ2-5	TRBV24-1	NA	many	TGTGCCACCAGTGATGACTCGGGGTTTGAAGAGACCCAGTACTTC	CATSDDSGFEETQYF
TRBJ1-3	TRBV11-3	NA	many	TGTGCCAGCAGCTTAATAAGTGACAGTTCTGGAAACACCATATATTTT	CASSLISDSSGNTIYF
TRBJ2-1	TRBV12-5	TRBD2	many	TGTGCTAGTGGTTTCACCGGACTAGCGGACAATGAGCAGTTCTTC	CASGFTGLADNEQFF
TRBJ1-4	TRBV19	TRBD1	NA	TGTGCCAGTAGTATAAGGGATATCGGGACAGCTAATGAAAAACTGTTTTTT	CASSIRDIGTANEKLFF
TRBJ2-1	TRBV20-1	NA	once	TGCAGTGCCCCAAGAGGCCAGGGGGGAACCTACAATGAGCAGTTCTTC	CSAPRGQGGTYNEQFF
TRBJ2-2	TRBV10-3	TRBD1	few	TGTGCCATCAGTGATCGACAGGGAGACGGGGAGCTGTTTTTT	CAISDRQGDGELFF
TRBJ1-1	TRBV7-3	NA	many	TGTGCCAGCAGCTTTCATCCCGAGACTGAAGCTTTCTTT	CASSFHPETEAFF
TRBJ1-6	TRBV5-4	NA	NA	TGTGCCAGCAGCTTGGCTGGCAGGGGACCACCCCTCCACTTT	CASSLAGRGPPLHF
TRBJ2-2	TRBV11-3	NA	many	TGTGCCAGCAGCTTAGATGCGCGGGCGAACACCGGGGAGCTGTTTTTT	CASSLDARANTGELFF
TRBJ2-1	TRBV25-1	TRBD2	few	TGTGCCAGCAGTGAACCGCGGACTAGCGGGAATGAGCAGTTCTTC	CASSEPRTSGNEQFF
TRBJ1-3	TRBV24-1	NA	many	TGTGCCACCAGTGATTTGGCGGGGAGTGGAAACACCATATATTTT	CATSDLAGSGNTIYF
TRBJ2-5	TRBV6-1	NA	few	TGTGCCAGCTCCTACTCGGCGGGAACCGTTAACTTC	CASSYSAGTVNF
TRBJ2-3	TRBV30	TRBD2	many	TGTGCCTTACGGGGACTAGCGGGGGTTACGCAGTATTTT	CALRGLAGVTQYF
TRBJ2-1	TRBV5-1	NA	many	TGCGCCAGCAGCCAGACTAGGTCTGGGGCCAATGAGCAGTTCTTC	CASSQTRSGANEQFF
TRBJ2-7	TRBV20-1	TRBD2	many	TGCAGTGCTAAACCTAACATCGGCGGGAGGTACTACGAGCAGTACTTC	CSAKPNIGGRYYEQYF
TRBJ2-1	TRBV28	TRBD2	many	TGTGCCAGCAGCATACAGAGACTAGAGAAACGGGAGGGGATGATAAATGAGCAGTTCTTC	CASSIQRLEKREGMINEQFF
TRBJ2-7	TRBV7-3	TRBD1	many	TGTGCCAGCAGCCCTCAGACAGGGGGTACCTACGAGCAGTACTTC	CASSPQTGGTYEQYF
TRBJ1-2	TRBV19	NA	few	TGTGCCAGTAGTATAGGGGGAGCTAACTATGGCTACACCTTC	CASSIGGANYGYTF
TRBJ2-7	TRBV20-1	NA	many	TGCAGTGCTAGATCAGATGACTTTCCCTACGAGCAGTACTTC	CSARSDDFPYEQYF
TRBJ1-4	TRBV6-2/TRBV6-3	NA	many	TGTGCCAGCAGTTTCCACAGGGTTGGTGAAAAACTGTTTTTT	CASSFHRVGEKLFF
TRBJ2-3	TRBV7-9	NA	many	TGTGCCAGCAGCCCTCAGAGTTTTAGCACAGATACGCAGTATTTT	CASSPQSFSTDTQYF
TRBJ2-7	TRBV3-1	NA	many	TGTGCCAGCAGCCCCACCGGGCCCGGCAGCTACGAGCAGTACTTC	CASSPTGPGSYEQYF
TRBJ2-3	TRBV15	NA	many	TGTGCCACCAGCAGAGGGGAGGGCACAGATACGCAGTATTTT	CATSRGEGTDTQYF
TRBJ2-6	TRBV5-1	NA	NA	TGCGCCAGCAGCTTTCTCCCTGGCCCCATGCGCTCTTCGGCCAACGTCCTGACTTTC	CASSFLPGPMRSSANVLTF
TRBJ1-5	TRBV24-1	NA	NA	TGTGCCACCAGTGACTCCATGGGGGCTAGCAATCAGCCCCAGCATTTT	CATSDSMGASNQPQHF
TRBJ2-1	TRBV12-3/TRBV12-4	TRBD2	many	TGTGCCAGCAGTTCCCTACTAGCGGGAGGAGGCAATGAGCAGTTCTTC	CASSSLLAGGGNEQFF
TRBJ2-1	TRBV19	NA	NA	TGTGCCAGTAGTATTCCGACTGCGCCTGAGCAGTTCTTC	CASSIPTAPEQFF
TRBJ2-6	TRBV5-1	NA	many	TGCGCCAGCACTGGCGCTCCTGGGGCCAACGTCCTGACTTTC	CASTGAPGANVLTF
TRBJ2-3	TRBV19	NA	once	TGTGCCAGTACATACTCCCAAGCCGATACGCAGTATTTT	CASTYSQADTQYF
TRBJ2-3	TRBV3-1	NA	many	TGTGCCAGCAGCCAAGAGTTCCGGGATACGCAGTATTTT	CASSQEFRDTQYF
TRBJ2-5	TRBV20-1	NA	many	TGCAGTGCTTGCCGGGCCGAGGAGACCCAGTACTTC	CSACRAEETQYF
TRBJ1-2	TRBV3-1	NA	few	TGTGCCAGCAGCCTCGGTAGTTTTCGGGACACTTATAACTATGGCTACACCTTC	CASSLGSFRDTYNYGYTF
TRBJ1-5	TRBV6-1	TRBD1	many	TGTGCCAGCAGTTTCCCATACCGACAGGGGGGTCGGGCTCAGCCCCAGCATTTT	CASSFPYRQGGRAQPQHF
TRBJ2-2	TRBV5-1	NA	few	TGCGCCAGCAGCGTGGTAGACACCGGGGAGCTGTTTTTT	CASSVVDTGELFF
TRBJ2-3	TRBV20-1	NA	NA	TGCAGTGCCGAGGACATCTCTAGCACAGATACGCAGTATTTT	CSAEDISSTDTQYF
TRBJ1-6	TRBV11-3	TRBD1	many	TGTGCCAGCAGCGGACAGGGTTCCACCTATAATTCACCCCTCCACTTT	CASSGQGSTYNSPLHF
TRBJ2-1	TRBV10-3	NA	NA	TGTGCCATCAGTGGACACGGGAGCTCCTACAATGAGCAGTTCTTC	CAISGHGSSYNEQFF